Here is one T cell receptor beta chain with its context. Its matching antigen is unknown. The record originates from a study of CD8 T cells in ankylosing spondylitis. Study results and limitations: The study looked at matched synovial fluid samples from ankylosing spondylitis patients. Disease-linked clones were reported to be significantly enriched there. In peripheral blood, disease-linked CD8+ clones occurred at relatively low frequencies.

It was by quantitative 5'-RACE with molecular barcodes that TCR beta libraries were made. MiXCR, run by TCRdb on the 5' RACE reads, gives a single entry per CDR3 protein. The data show some 300,000 distinct CDR3 sequences, with 20% to 25% seen just once and roughly 3.6% held by the top ten. V lost 6 bases to trimming and J lost 3 bases; unmatched junction nucleotides: 2. The CDR3 runs to 13 residues. The sequencing sample was made of blood, either unsorted or a sorted T cell fraction (not recorded which). This chain connects TRBV12-3 or TRBV12-4 to TRBJ1-5, with TRBD1 matching 7 bases. The TCR comes from a female donor with ankylosing spondylitis or in good health (not recorded which). The CDR3 loop reads CASRDRDNQPQHF. The CDR3 nucleotides are TGTGCCAGCAGAGACAGGGACAATCAGCCCCAGCATTTT.